The 14 T cell receptor beta chains presented below share a single source sample, sequenced in a study of low-dose radiotherapy and immunotherapy resistance in tumors. Covering alpha and beta chains, TRAV- and TRBV-specific primers were used for the first-strand cDNA. Both a constant-region primer and a V-primer adapter served to amplify TCRs across 20 PCR cycles. TCRdb re-called the reads through MiXCR, storing one row per CDR3 protein. The data hold 100,000 or so distinct CDR3 sequences, with around 21% observed a single time. The time point: after trial treatment. The treatment here: LDRT plus nivolumab, ipilimumab, low-dose cyclophosphamide and aspirin (RACIN trial). This sample comprised PBMCs, obtained after low-dose radiotherapy plus immunotherapy. The receptor source for this set is a male donor with prostate cancer.

This clonotype was seen at least ten times. This sequence joins TRBV19 and TRBJ2-3; D is uncertain. The CDR3 covers 13 residues. The V gene lost 4 bases and the J gene lost 4 bases, with 9 bases spanning the gap. The germline gives CDR1 LNHDA, CDR2 SQIVND (reference sequence). The CDR3 DNA sequence: TGTGCCAGTAGTACGTATATCTCAGATACGCAGTATTTT. Amino acid sequence: CASSTYISDTQYF.

This clonotype was seen many times. The gene calls are TRBV6-1 and TRBJ2-1; 8 nucleotides align to TRBD2. This CDR3 is 14 amino acids long. Germline loops: CDR1 MNHNS, CDR2 SASEGT. V dropped 7 bases and J dropped 2; count of bases not matched to a gene: 4. The CDR3 DNA sequence: TGTGCCAGCAACCCAGCGGGGGCCTACAATGAGCAGTTCTTC. It yields the protein CASNPAGAYNEQFF.

This clonotype was counted many times. It is unclear where the CDR3 begins or ends on the DNA, so no DNA is shown, and the CDR3 is as TCRdb lists it. This chain joins TRBV7-5 and TRBJ2-5; the listed D gene, TRBD1, was not tested against the DNA. TRBV7-5 is a pseudogene locus. The length of the CDR3 is 19 amino acids, counting both ends. The CDR3 loop reads CISVSPRTGVPAEQETQYF.

This clonotype was detected ten times or more. The chain is built from TRBV12-3 or TRBV12-4 and TRBJ1-4; D gene unclear. There are 12 residues in the CDR3. With 2 bases removed from V and 7 bases from J, the gap between germline ends came to 5 bases. The CDR3 DNA follows: TGTGCCAGCAGTTTATTGAGTGAAAAACTGTTTTTT. Amino acid sequence: CASSLLSEKLFF.

In this sample, this clonotype turned up many times. The gene calls are TRBV5-4 and TRBJ2-1, with 8 positions matching TRBD2. Germline values: CDR1 SGHNT, CDR2 YYREEE (reference sequence). CDR3 length: 16 amino acids. V dropped 3 bases and J dropped 3; count of bases not matched to a gene: 8. This chain's CDR3 is CASSYGGAGNYNEQFF. CDR3 DNA: TGTGCCAGCAGCTACGGGGGGGCCGGTAACTACAATGAGCAGTTCTTC. Looking up the rest from reference TRBV5-4 and TRBJ2-1 gives the full variable domain: ETGVTQSPTHLIKTRGQQVTLRCSSQSGHNTVSWYQQALGQGPQFIFQYYREEENGRGNFPPRFSGLQFPNYSSELNVNALELDDSALYLCASSYGGAGNYNEQFFGPGTRLTVL.

This clonotype was counted many times. The chain is built from TRBV15 and TRBJ1-2; no definite D call. CDR1 is LNHNV, CDR2 YYDKDF, per germline (reference sequence). Trimming shortened V by 5 bases and J by 4 bases, and 14 bases separated the two germline ends. The CDR3 spans 14 residues. The CDR3, as DNA: TGTGCCACCAGCGGGCTGGTGCCCAGCTATGGCTACACCTTC. It is translated as CATSGLVPSYGYTF.

This clonotype was recorded many times. The CDR3 loop is CSVPVRIAGGETQYF. The CDR3, as DNA: TGCAGCGTCCCCGTACGAATAGCGGGGGGGGAGACCCAGTACTTC. This chain links TRBV29-1 with TRBJ2-5, with 11 bases fitting TRBD2. The length of the CDR3 is 15 residues. The germline V gene has CDR1 SQVTM and CDR2 ANQGSEA. Trimming took 6 bases from V and 5 from J; bases not matched to a gene: 11.

This clonotype appeared many times. This sequence joins TRBV29-1 and TRBJ2-7; D may be TRBD1 (5 bases). The CDR3 is made up of 13 amino acids. Trimming left V 7 bases short and J 5 bases short, with 18 bases between. Germline-derived CDR1 and CDR2 are SQVTM and ANQGSEA. CDR3 loop: CSGGAGYGNEQYF. The CDR3 DNA sequence: TGCAGCGGCGGAGCAGGGTATGGAAACGAGCAGTACTTC.

This clonotype was picked up many times. The chain couples TRBV5-1 to TRBJ1-3; no definite D call. Germline V gene sequence: CDR1 SGHRS, CDR2 YFSETQ. The CDR3 contains 16 residues. V lost 4 bases, J lost 0 bases, and 14 bases lay in between. CDR3 region: CASSNLVGSSGNTIYF. CDR3 DNA sequence: TGCGCCAGCAGCAATTTAGTCGGAAGCTCTGGAAACACCATATATTTT.

This clonotype was detected ten times or more. The chain recombines TRBV14 with TRBJ2-3; D is unresolved. Trimming stripped 0 bases from V and 0 bases from J, with 7 bases between. The length of the CDR3 is 15 residues. CDR1 is SGHDN and CDR2 is FVKESK in the germline V gene. CDR3 residues: CASSQDPGSTDTQYF. CDR3 DNA: TGTGCCAGCAGCCAAGACCCCGGAAGCACAGATACGCAGTATTTT.

This clonotype was counted a few times. The V and J genes are TRBV5-1 and TRBJ1-2; a possible D gene is TRBD1 (5 bases). Germline V gene data show CDR1 as SGHRS and CDR2 as YFSETQ. The CDR3 consists of 14 residues. Deletions cut 0 bases from V and 5 bases from J, with 11 bases between. The chain's CDR3 is CASSLDRLVYGYTF. CDR3 DNA: TGCGCCAGCAGCTTGGACAGGCTCGTTTATGGCTACACCTTC. Variable domain in full (rest from reference TRBV5-1 and TRBJ1-2): KAGVTQTPRYLIKTRGQQVTLSCSPISGHRSVSWYQQTPGQGLQFLFEYFSETQRNKGNFPGRFSGRQFSNSRSEMNVSTLELGDSALYLCASSLDRLVYGYTFGSGTRLTVV.

This clonotype has only a few counts. The rearrangement joins TRBV27 to TRBJ2-2; D gene uncertain. With 1 base removed from V and 8 bases from J, the gap between germline ends came to 8 bases. The CDR3 is 13 amino acids. Germline CDR1 MNHEY, CDR2 SMNVEV (reference sequence). CDR3 residues: CASSLYYMGELFF. CDR3 DNA sequence: TGTGCCAGCAGTTTATATTACATGGGGGAGCTGTTTTTT.

This chain joins TRBV26 and TRBJ2-4; no check of the table's D call, TRBD1, against the DNA was made. TRBV26 is described as a pseudogene. CDR3 length equals 14 residues. CDR3 in DNA: TGTGCCAGCAGCCGACAGGGGGGTCAAAACATTCAGTACTTC. Its translation: CASSRQGGQNIQYF.

This clonotype was counted ten times or more. The chain is built from TRBV19 and TRBJ1-1; no definite D call. Trimming cost V 3 bases and J 4 bases, with 21 bases left between them. Per germline, CDR1 LNHDA and CDR2 SQIVND (reference sequence). The CDR3 runs to 17 residues. CDR3 region: CASSISPLGSGVTEAFF. The CDR3 region has the DNA TGTGCCAGTAGTATTTCCCCCCTAGGGAGCGGAGTCACTGAAGCTTTCTTT. Complete variable domain (other parts from reference TRBV19 and TRBJ1-1): DGGITQSPKYLFRKEGQNVTLSCEQNLNHDAMYWYRQDPGQGLRLIYYSQIVNDFQKGDIAEGYSVSREKKESFPLTVTSAQKNPTAFYLCASSISPLGSGVTEAFFGQGTRLTVV.